This T cell receptor beta chain was observed in a study of early T cells in non-severe SARS-CoV-2 infection. To note about this clonotype: Its antigen is not known.

Per germline, CDR1 SNHLY and CDR2 FYNNEI. The length of the CDR3 is 13 residues. Between the trimmed V and J ends, which lost 4 bases and 4 bases, there was a span of 9 bases. Points from the study as a whole: Missing private and CD4 specificities, VDJdb matching favored anti-spike CD8 responses.

Separate cDNA molecules each had unique molecular identifiers attached to them. One entry per CDR3 protein, called by TCRdb with MiXCR from the 5' RACE reads. The sample carries approximately 34,000 distinct CDR3 sequences, 7.9% recorded once. The gene calls are TRBV2 and TRBJ2-3, with D possibly TRBD2 on 5 matching bases. This TCR was sampled from an adult who was a healthcare worker with PCR-confirmed SARS-CoV-2 infection or an uninfected control (not recorded which). Material: whole blood, obtained at baseline. CDR3 sequence: CASSGELADTQYF. The CDR3 bases are TGTGCCAGCAGTGGGGAGCTTGCAGATACGCAGTATTTT.